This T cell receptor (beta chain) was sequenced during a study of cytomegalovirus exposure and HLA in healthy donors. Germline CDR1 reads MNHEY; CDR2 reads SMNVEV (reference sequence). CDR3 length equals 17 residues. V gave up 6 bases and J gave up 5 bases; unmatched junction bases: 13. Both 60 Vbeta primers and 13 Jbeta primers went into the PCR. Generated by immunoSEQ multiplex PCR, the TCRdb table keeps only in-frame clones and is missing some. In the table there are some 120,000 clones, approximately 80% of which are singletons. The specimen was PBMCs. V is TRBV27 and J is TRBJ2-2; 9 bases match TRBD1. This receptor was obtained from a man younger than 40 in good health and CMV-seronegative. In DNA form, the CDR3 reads TGTGCCAGCAGCACAATTTGGGACAGGGAGTTGACCGGGGAGCTGTTTTTT. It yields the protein CASSTIWDRELTGELFF.